This passage covers 23 T cell receptor beta chains from one sample sequenced in a study of blood T cell repertoires in COVID-19. The data were produced by immunoSEQ multiplex PCR, yet TCRdb's version contains in-frame clones alone and is incomplete. The sample contains fewer than 200,000 clones, about 85% of which appear only once. Sequenced sample: peripheral blood. These receptors came from a woman in her fifties or sixties with COVID-19, enrolled during active disease.

The chain recombines TRBV5-1 with TRBJ1-4; D is possibly TRBD1 (6 bases). The CDR3 totals 15 residues. V lost 4 bases to trimming and J lost 12 bases, with 22 bases between them. CDR1 and CDR2 from the germline V gene are SGHRS and YFSETQ. CDR3 amino acids: CASSRLPGQLKELFF. As DNA, the CDR3 is TGCGCCAGCAGCCGGCTACCCGGACAGTTGAAGGAACTGTTTTTT.

The V call is TRBV5-1, the J call TRBJ1-2; D unclear. The CDR3 has 15 amino acids. V was cut by 0 bases and J by 1 base, with 10 bases left in between. The germline V gene encodes CDR1 SGHRS and CDR2 YFSETQ. This CDR3 reads CASSLAPGDNYGYTF. The CDR3 region has the DNA TGCGCCAGCAGCTTGGCCCCAGGTGATAACTATGGCTACACCTTC.

V and J are TRBV3-1 (or the pseudogene TRBV3-2) and TRBJ2-7; D gene uncertain. Trimming pared 0 bases from V and 7 bases from J, leaving 13 bases between. The CDR3 is 14 residues long. CDR1 and CDR2 from the germline V gene are LGHDT and YNNKEL (reference sequence). CDR3 region: CASSQDHSLREQYF. CDR3 DNA: TGTGCCAGCAGCCAAGATCATTCCCTTAGAGAGCAGTACTTC.

The V and J genes are TRBV2 and TRBJ2-3; TRBD2 is a possible D gene (6 bases). CDR1 is SNHLY and CDR2 is FYNNEI in the germline V gene. The CDR3 length is 12 residues. Trimming removed 6 bases from V and 6 bases from J, with 10 bases in between. The CDR3 here is CASRMGLDTQYF. For the CDR3, the DNA is TGTGCCAGCAGGATGGGACTTGATACGCAGTATTTT.

The gene calls are TRBV23-1 and TRBJ1-1; the D is unclear. Being an ORF, TRBV23-1 has a function that is uncertain. This CDR3 comprises 13 residues. Trimming removed 3 bases at V and 0 bases at J, with 5 bases between. CDR3: CASSHQLNTEAFF. Written as DNA, the CDR3 is TGCGCCAGCAGTCACCAGTTGAACACTGAAGCTTTCTTT.

The V and J genes are TRBV6-5 and TRBJ2-7; TRBD1 agrees at 11 bases. The CDR3 runs to 14 residues. After removal of 6 bases from V and 2 bases from J, the junction contained 3 bases not matched to a gene. Looked up from germline, CDR1 is MNHEY and CDR2 is SVGAGI. CDR3 DNA: TGTGCCAGCAGGTCGGGACAGGGGGCCTACGAGCAGTACTTC. Protein sequence: CASRSGQGAYEQYF.

The rearrangement uses TRBV7-9 and TRBJ1-2; 8 bases align to TRBD1. This CDR3 is 15 amino acids long. The germline V gene encodes CDR1 SEHNR and CDR2 FQNEAQ (reference sequence). Unmatched junction bases numbered 8, after V lost 4 bases and J lost 4 bases. The CDR3 protein is CASSSTTGVGYGYTF. CDR3 bases: TGTGCCAGCAGCTCGACGACAGGGGTTGGCTATGGCTACACCTTC.

The chain has TRBV12-3 or TRBV12-4 and TRBJ1-1, with D unresolved. This CDR3 has 10 residues. Trimming cost V 10 bases and J 5 bases, with 8 bases left between them. For the CDR3, the DNA is TGTGCCACCCAGGAAACTGAAGCTTTCTTT. Protein product: CATQETEAFF.

The chain is built from TRBV19 and TRBJ2-1; TRBD1 aligns across 7 bases. From germline, CDR1 is LNHDA and CDR2 SQIVND (reference sequence). CDR3 length: 14 residues. Losses at the gene ends were 3 bases for V and 4 bases for J; bases not matched to a gene: 3. The CDR3 loop reads CASSIRQGYNEQFF. The CDR3 DNA follows: TGTGCCAGTAGTATCCGACAGGGATACAATGAGCAGTTCTTC.

For the CDR3, the DNA is TGTGCCAGCAGCGTAGAAGGAGGGGCTGAAGCTTTCTTT. This codes for CASSVEGGAEAFF. The chain uses TRBV9 and TRBJ1-1, with a weak D call TRBD1 (5 bases). The germline gives CDR1 SGDLS, CDR2 YYNGEE. The CDR3 sequence is 13 residues long. The V end lost 0 bases, the J end lost 6 bases, and 9 bases lay between the germline ends. The entire variable domain, with the rest obtained from reference TRBV9 and TRBJ1-1, is as follows: DSGVTQTPKHLITATGQRVTLRCSPRSGDLSVYWYQQSLDQGLQFLIQYYNGEERAKGNILERFSAQQFPDLHSELNLSSLELGDSALYFCASSVEGGAEAFFGQGTRLTVV.

The chain combines TRBV5-1 with TRBJ2-5, with 11 positions matching TRBD2. This CDR3 comprises 16 residues. The J segment lost 4 bases and the V segment lost 2 bases, leaving 7 bases of the junction unmatched. CDR1 is SGHRS, CDR2 YFSETQ, per germline. CDR3 nucleotides: TGCGCCAGCAGCTTCCTTAGCGGGGGGGCCGGAGAGACCCAGTACTTC. This codes for CASSFLSGGAGETQYF.

This chain uses TRBV3-1 (or the pseudogene TRBV3-2) with TRBJ2-3; D not resolved. The germline CDR1 and CDR2 sequences are LGHDT and YNNKEL (reference sequence). The V and J ends lost 0 bases and 0 bases respectively, with 13 bases between them. This CDR3 has 17 residues. The CDR3 region is CASSQEVTPTSTDTQYF. The CDR3 coding sequence is TGTGCCAGCAGCCAAGAGGTAACGCCCACTAGCACAGATACGCAGTATTTT.

The chain carries TRBV11-2 and TRBJ2-2; unclear D gene. The V end was cut by 3 bases, the J end by 3 bases, with 8 bases between. Germline assignment: CDR1 SGHAT and CDR2 FQNNGV. The CDR3 loop spans 14 amino acids. As DNA, the CDR3 is TGTGCCAGCAGCTTTTTTCAGGACACCGGGGAGCTGTTTTTT. This encodes CASSFFQDTGELFF.

The rearrangement links TRBV28 to TRBJ1-5, with D possibly TRBD1 on 5 matching bases. Trimming left V 6 bases short and J 7 bases short, with 10 bases between. Germline lookup yields CDR1 MDHEN and CDR2 SYDVKM. The CDR3 is made up of 12 amino acids. The chain's CDR3 is CASRQGGQPQHF. For the CDR3, the DNA is TGTGCCAGCAGGCAGGGAGGCCAGCCCCAGCATTTT.

The chain combines TRBV5-6 with TRBJ2-5; the match to TRBD1 covers 7 bases. Germline CDR1 and CDR2: SGHDT and YYEEEE. After removal of 0 bases from V and 6 bases from J, the junction contained 2 bases not matched to a gene. This CDR3 region has 13 residues. Here the CDR3 reads CASSLGQGKTQYF. CDR3 DNA: TGTGCCAGCAGCTTGGGACAGGGTAAGACCCAGTACTTC.

The chain employs TRBV6-2 or TRBV6-3 and TRBJ2-7; 9 bases agree with TRBD1. J lost 2 bases, V lost 4 bases, and 3 bases had no gene match. The germline CDR1 and CDR2 sequences are MNHEY and SVGEGT. This CDR3 contains 14 residues. For the CDR3, the DNA is TGTGCCAGCAGTTCGGGACAGGGCGCCTACGAGCAGTACTTC. Its protein is CASSSGQGAYEQYF.

This chain connects TRBV7-9 to TRBJ1-4; D is possibly TRBD1 (5 bases). CDR1 is SEHNR, CDR2 FQNEAQ, per germline (reference sequence). CDR3 length: 15 amino acids. Between the trimmed V and J ends, which lost 7 bases and 3 bases, there was a span of 15 bases. The CDR3 protein is CASTQARGSNEKLFF. The CDR3 nucleotides are TGTGCCAGCACCCAAGCGCGGGGCTCTAATGAAAAACTGTTTTTT.

The chain links TRBV30 to TRBJ1-2; perhaps TRBD1 as D (6 bases). Germline V lookup: CDR1 GTSNPN, CDR2 SVGIG (reference sequence). This CDR3 contains 12 residues. Trimming took off 2 bases at V and 5 bases at J, with 9 bases between the two ends. The CDR3 loop reads CAWSRTEYGYTF. The CDR3 DNA reads as TGTGCCTGGAGTCGGACAGAGTATGGCTACACCTTC.

The J gene is TRBJ1-4, the V gene TRBV7-9; D might be TRBD1 (6 bases). Germline loops: CDR1 SEHNR, CDR2 FQNEAQ (reference sequence). Trimming cost V 4 bases and J 4 bases, with 13 bases left between them. The CDR3 has 15 amino acids. For the CDR3, the DNA is TGTGCCAGCAGCTCCAGACAGGAGCTTAATGAAAAACTGTTTTTT. Encoded protein: CASSSRQELNEKLFF.

The V call is TRBV7-2, the J call TRBJ1-4; D gene ambiguous. Trimming pared 3 bases from V and 8 bases from J, leaving 10 bases between. Germline V gene sequence: CDR1 SGHTA, CDR2 FQGNSA. CDR3 length: 13 amino acids. Here the CDR3 DNA reads TGTGCCAGCAGCTTCGGCCCTAGAGAAAAACTGTTTTTT. This codes for CASSFGPREKLFF.

This chain links TRBV27 with TRBJ2-1, with 8 bases fitting TRBD2. Germline V gene lookup returns CDR1 MNHEY and CDR2 SMNVEV (reference sequence). This CDR3 comprises 14 residues. V shed 9 bases, J shed 5 bases, and the junction held 9 bases outside the gene matches. The CDR3 protein is CASTGGAFDNEQFF. The CDR3 region has the DNA TGTGCCAGTACCGGGGGGGCCTTCGACAATGAGCAGTTCTTC.

This chain links TRBV4-1 with TRBJ2-3; TRBD2 aligns across 7 bases. V shed 6 bases and J 1 base; nucleotides not matched to a gene: 7. In germline, CDR1 is MGHRA, CDR2 YSYEKL. CDR3 length: 15 residues. CDR3 region: CASREGLAGTDTQYF. The CDR3 nucleotides read TGCGCCAGCAGGGAGGGGCTAGCGGGCACAGATACGCAGTATTTT.

This rearrangement joins TRBV6-2 or TRBV6-3 to TRBJ2-5; 8 nucleotides line up with TRBD2. Germline values: CDR1 MNHEY, CDR2 SVGEGT. Unmatched junction bases numbered 5, after V lost 5 bases and J lost 3 bases. This CDR3 spans 14 amino acids. The CDR3 is CASSPSLAEETQYF. CDR3 bases: TGTGCCAGCAGTCCATCACTAGCGGAAGAGACCCAGTACTTC.